This is a list of T cell receptor beta chains from one sample in a study of cytomegalovirus exposure and HLA in healthy donors. Here immunoSEQ multiplex PCR was the method, and the copy in TCRdb shows in-frame clones only, minus some. The data hold around 65,000 clones, with approximately 78% observed a single time. The sample was PBMCs. Receptor source: a girl aged 10-17 years in good health and CMV-seropositive. CDR3s include the opening cysteine and the closing phenylalanine or tryptophan. A D gene is named only where the DNA matches it firmly. Clone size is given for some rows only: seen once, a few or many times, or a class if the clone is expanded.

D gene	V gene	clone size	J gene	CDR3 protein	CDR3 DNA
-	TRBV10-1	-	TRBJ1-6	CASSGGPVSYNSPLHF	TGCGCCAGCAGCGGGGGTCCGGTCTCCTATAATTCACCCCTCCACTTT
-	TRBV5-4	-	TRBJ2-5	CASSLDGGALETQYF	TGTGCCAGCAGCTTGGACGGCGGGGCCTTAGAGACCCAGTACTTC
-	TRBV29-1	-	TRBJ2-7	CSVEGRAYEQYF	TGCAGCGTTGAGGGCAGGGCCTACGAGCAGTACTTC
-	TRBV14	-	TRBJ2-2	CASSLRANTGELFF	TGTGCCAGCAGCCTTCGGGCGAACACCGGGGAGCTGTTTTTT
-	TRBV2	-	TRBJ1-2	CASRSNYGYTF	TGTGCCAGCAGGAGTAACTATGGCTACACCTTC
-	TRBV14	-	TRBJ2-2	CASSQDSRREYTGELFF	TGTGCCAGCAGCCAAGATAGTAGGAGGGAGTACACCGGGGAGCTGTTTTTT
TRBD1	TRBV6-1	-	TRBJ2-4	CASSAFGQGLAKNIQYF	TGTGCCAGCAGTGCCTTTGGACAGGGGTTAGCCAAAAACATTCAGTACTTC
TRBD2	TRBV7-9	-	TRBJ2-2	CASSRRGGISTGELFF	TGTGCCAGCAGCCGCCGCGGGGGAATCAGCACCGGGGAGCTGTTTTTT
-	TRBV7-7	-	TRBJ2-3	CASSPSLRGSGDTQYF	TGTGCCAGCAGCCCGAGCTTAAGGGGGTCAGGGGATACGCAGTATTTT
-	TRBV28	once	TRBJ1-1	CASSLWGVENTEAFF	TGTGCCAGCAGTTTATGGGGCGTTGAGAACACTGAAGCTTTCTTT